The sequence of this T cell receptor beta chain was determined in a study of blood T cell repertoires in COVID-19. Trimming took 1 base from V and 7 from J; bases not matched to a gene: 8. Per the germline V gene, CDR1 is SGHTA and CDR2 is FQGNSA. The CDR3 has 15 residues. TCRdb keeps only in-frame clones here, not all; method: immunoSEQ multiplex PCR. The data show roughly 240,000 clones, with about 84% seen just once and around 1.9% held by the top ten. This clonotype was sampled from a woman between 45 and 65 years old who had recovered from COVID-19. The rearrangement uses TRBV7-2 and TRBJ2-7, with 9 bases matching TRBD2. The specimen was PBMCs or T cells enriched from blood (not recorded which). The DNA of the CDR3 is TGTGCCAGCAGCTTAGTATGGGCGGGAGGGCAGGAGCAGTACTTC. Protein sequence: CASSLVWAGGQEQYF.